This TCR beta chain appears in the sequencing data of a study of T cells in Graves' hyperthyroidism and ophthalmopathy. This clonotype was picked up many times. Researchers amplified the TCR beta CDR3 regions from RNA transcripts. During a first-round RT-PCR of the TCR CDR3, the HTBI primer set was used. One entry per CDR3 protein, called by TCRdb with MiXCR from the multiplex PCR reads. Here the sample spans over 650,000 distinct CDR3 sequences, 45% being singletons. V lost 1 base and J lost 11, with 11 bases in between. Germline loops: CDR1 SGHTA, CDR2 FQGNSA. This CDR3 has 12 amino acids. The diagnoses drew upon clinical symptoms, serum thyroxine and TRAb, thyroid ultrasound and orbital computed tomography.

This chain links TRBV7-2 with TRBJ1-2; D unresolved. This TCR was sampled from an adult man with Graves' disease, either hyperthyroidism or ophthalmopathy (not recorded which). Sequencing input: peripheral blood or thyroid tissue (not recorded which). CDR3 sequence (DNA): TGTGCCAGCAGCTTAGTAGGGTTTGCGTACACCTTC. Translated, it gives CASSLVGFAYTF.